The present TCR beta chain was sequenced within a study of blood T cells in healthy people across ages. Study-wide results and caveats: It was found that TCR beta diversity correlated strongly with the percentage of naive T cells. Lack of knowledge of donor CMV status possibly confounded expanded clonotype changes.

Losses at the gene ends were 0 bases for V and 4 bases for J; bases not matched to a gene: 0. The germline V gene encodes CDR1 MDHEN and CDR2 SYDVKM. The CDR3 runs to 16 residues. On this clonotype itself: The antigen is unknown.

Each donor was a healthy Caucasian individual from Russia, aged roughly 6 to 100. Isolation per sample recovered at least 6 million PBMCs. A second PCR, run for roughly 7 to 11 cycles, used a sample-barcoded 5' primer plus a J-beta primer mix. TCRdb re-analysed the 5' RACE reads in MiXCR, keeping a single row per CDR3 protein. The data hold about 1,500,000 distinct CDR3 sequences, with roughly 40% observed a single time. This sequence was found in a woman aged 18-29 years in good health. V usage is TRBV28 and J usage is TRBJ2-5; 15 nucleotides line up with TRBD2. Sequencing was performed on blood. The CDR3 nucleotides are TGTGCCAGCAGTTTATGGGGACTAGCGGGAGGAGAGACCCAGTACTTC. Amino acids: CASSLWGLAGGETQYF.